These T cell receptor beta chains were read from a single sample in a study of T cell changes during pregnancy in multiple sclerosis. The assay was immunoSEQ multiplex PCR, and TCRdb's table has in-frame clones only and misses some. The table lists more than 90,000 clones, 92% of them singletons. The sequences come from peripheral blood, collected in the third trimester of pregnancy. The receptors originated from a female donor with multiple sclerosis, enrolled in a pregnancy study. Both conserved end residues are part of each CDR3. A D gene is named only where the DNA matches it firmly. A clone size is listed for some rows: how often the clone was seen (once, few, many), or a class if it is expanded.

v_call: TRBV6-1; clone_size: .; d_call: .; cdr3_length: 14; j_call: TRBJ1-5; cdr3_nt: TGTGCCAGCAGTGAAGGGCGGAGCAATCAGCCCCAGCATTTT; cdr3_aa: CASSEGRSNQPQHF
v_call: TRBV5-1; clone_size: .; d_call: .; cdr3_length: 15; j_call: TRBJ2-3; cdr3_nt: TGCGCCAGCAGCTCTACTAGCCCTAAGACAGATACGCAGTATTTT; cdr3_aa: CASSSTSPKTDTQYF
v_call: TRBV5-4; clone_size: few; d_call: .; cdr3_length: 12; j_call: TRBJ1-1; cdr3_nt: TGTGCCAGCAGCCACGAGGCCACTGAAGCTTTCTTT; cdr3_aa: CASSHEATEAFF
v_call: TRBV10-1; clone_size: .; d_call: TRBD1; cdr3_length: 16; j_call: TRBJ2-5; cdr3_nt: TGCGCCAGCAGCCCGACTCCGACAGGGTGGCAAGAGACCCAGTACTTC; cdr3_aa: CASSPTPTGWQETQYF
v_call: TRBV30; clone_size: .; d_call: .; cdr3_length: 13; j_call: TRBJ2-2; cdr3_nt: TGTGCCTGGAGTTCCGTGAACACCGGGGAGCTGTTTTTT; cdr3_aa: CAWSSVNTGELFF
v_call: TRBV2; clone_size: .; d_call: .; cdr3_length: 15; j_call: TRBJ1-5; cdr3_nt: TGTGCCAGCAGTCCCTCCCGGGTACCCAATCAGCCCCAGCATTTT; cdr3_aa: CASSPSRVPNQPQHF
v_call: TRBV30; clone_size: .; d_call: TRBD1; cdr3_length: 13; j_call: TRBJ1-1; cdr3_nt: TGTGCCTGGAGTATGACAGGGTATACTGAAGCTTTCTTT; cdr3_aa: CAWSMTGYTEAFF
v_call: TRBV19; clone_size: once; d_call: TRBD2; cdr3_length: 15; j_call: TRBJ2-1; cdr3_nt: TGTGCCAGTAGTATGTCTAGCGGTGCATACAATGAGCAGTTCTTC; cdr3_aa: CASSMSSGAYNEQFF
v_call: TRBV9; clone_size: .; d_call: TRBD1; cdr3_length: 14; j_call: TRBJ2-2; cdr3_nt: TGTGCCAGCAGCTTCGGACAGGACACCGGGGAGCTGTTTTTT; cdr3_aa: CASSFGQDTGELFF
v_call: TRBV2; clone_size: few; d_call: .; cdr3_length: 12; j_call: TRBJ1-2; cdr3_nt: TGTGCCAGCAGTGACAGGGGAGACGGCTACACCTTC; cdr3_aa: CASSDRGDGYTF
v_call: TRBV19; clone_size: .; d_call: TRBD2; cdr3_length: 16; j_call: TRBJ2-3; cdr3_nt: TGTGCCAGTAGTGCCAGGACTAGTGTAGGGGCAGATACGCAGTATTTT; cdr3_aa: CASSARTSVGADTQYF
v_call: TRBV18; clone_size: .; d_call: .; cdr3_length: 16; j_call: TRBJ1-5; cdr3_nt: TGTGCCAGCTCACCACCGGGAACAGGGCGAGGTCAGCCCCAGCATTTT; cdr3_aa: CASSPPGTGRGQPQHF
v_call: TRBV9; clone_size: .; d_call: TRBD1; cdr3_length: 16; j_call: TRBJ2-3; cdr3_nt: TGTGCCAGCAGCGTAGGGGCAGGGGGAGCGACAGATACGCAGTATTTT; cdr3_aa: CASSVGAGGATDTQYF
v_call: TRBV6-6; clone_size: .; d_call: TRBD2; cdr3_length: 13; j_call: TRBJ2-5; cdr3_nt: TGTGCCAGCAGGAAACCGGGAGGGGAGACCCAGTACTTC; cdr3_aa: CASRKPGGETQYF
v_call: TRBV11-2; clone_size: .; d_call: TRBD1; cdr3_length: 14; j_call: TRBJ1-2; cdr3_nt: TGTGCCAGCAGAAAGATCGGGACAGGGGACGGCTACACCTTC; cdr3_aa: CASRKIGTGDGYTF
v_call: TRBV30; clone_size: .; d_call: TRBD2; cdr3_length: 13; j_call: TRBJ2-5; cdr3_nt: TGTGCCTGGAGTCGGACTAGCCAAGAGACCCAGTACTTC; cdr3_aa: CAWSRTSQETQYF
v_call: TRBV6-1; clone_size: .; d_call: .; cdr3_length: 13; j_call: TRBJ1-1; cdr3_nt: TGTGCCAGCAGAACCGACAAGGACACTGAAGCTTTCTTT; cdr3_aa: CASRTDKDTEAFF
v_call: TRBV5-4; clone_size: .; d_call: .; cdr3_length: 16; j_call: TRBJ2-2; cdr3_nt: TGTGCCAGCAGCTTTTCCCACGCTAGCCTTCCTGGGGAGCTGTTTTTT; cdr3_aa: CASSFSHASLPGELFF
v_call: TRBV14; clone_size: .; d_call: .; cdr3_length: 15; j_call: TRBJ2-1; cdr3_nt: TGTGCCAGCAGCCAAGAGGACTATTTTTACAATGAGCAGTTCTTC; cdr3_aa: CASSQEDYFYNEQFF
v_call: TRBV7-6; clone_size: .; d_call: .; cdr3_length: 14; j_call: TRBJ2-2; cdr3_nt: TGTGCCAGCAGCTTACGACAGCTGACCGGGGAGCTGTTTTTT; cdr3_aa: CASSLRQLTGELFF
v_call: TRBV5-1; clone_size: .; d_call: .; cdr3_length: 16; j_call: TRBJ2-3; cdr3_nt: TGCGCCAGCAGCTTGTTCGACCAAGTTGGGCCAGATACGCAGTATTTT; cdr3_aa: CASSLFDQVGPDTQYF
v_call: TRBV7-3; clone_size: .; d_call: TRBD1; cdr3_length: 15; j_call: TRBJ2-1; cdr3_nt: TGTGCCAGCAGCTCCATGGCAGGGGGCTACAATGAGCAGTTCTTC; cdr3_aa: CASSSMAGGYNEQFF
v_call: TRBV29-1; clone_size: .; d_call: .; cdr3_length: 12; j_call: TRBJ2-3; cdr3_nt: TGCAGCGTTGATCTATTTGGAGATACGCAGTATTTT; cdr3_aa: CSVDLFGDTQYF
v_call: TRBV6-6; clone_size: once; d_call: .; cdr3_length: 11; j_call: TRBJ2-1; cdr3_nt: TGTGCCAGCAGTCAGCGCAATGAGCAGTTCTTC; cdr3_aa: CASSQRNEQFF
v_call: TRBV12-5; clone_size: .; d_call: .; cdr3_length: 13; j_call: TRBJ2-2; cdr3_nt: TGTGCTAGTGGTCCCCAGACTACCGGGGAGCTGTTTTTT; cdr3_aa: CASGPQTTGELFF
v_call: TRBV18; clone_size: .; d_call: TRBD1; cdr3_length: 14; j_call: TRBJ2-7; cdr3_nt: TGTGCCAGCTCACCACCGAGGGACAGCTACGAGCAGTACTTC; cdr3_aa: CASSPPRDSYEQYF
v_call: TRBV5-1; clone_size: .; d_call: .; cdr3_length: 14; j_call: TRBJ1-1; cdr3_nt: TGCGCCAGCAGCTCACAGGCCGAGAACACTGAAGCTTTCTTT; cdr3_aa: CASSSQAENTEAFF
v_call: TRBV2; clone_size: few; d_call: .; cdr3_length: 16; j_call: TRBJ1-6; cdr3_nt: TGTGCCAGCAGCCTACAGGGCCCTCCCTATAATTCACCCCTCCACTTT; cdr3_aa: CASSLQGPPYNSPLHF
v_call: TRBV6-1; clone_size: .; d_call: TRBD2; cdr3_length: 16; j_call: TRBJ2-1; cdr3_nt: TGTGCCAGCAGTGCGCCTAGCGGGGGCCCTACCAATGAGCAGTTCTTC; cdr3_aa: CASSAPSGGPTNEQFF
v_call: TRBV11-2; clone_size: .; d_call: TRBD2; cdr3_length: 15; j_call: TRBJ2-7; cdr3_nt: TGTGCCAGCAGCTTAGTGACTAGCGGGAGGGCCGAGCAGTACTTC; cdr3_aa: CASSLVTSGRAEQYF
v_call: TRBV28; clone_size: once; d_call: .; cdr3_length: 15; j_call: TRBJ1-5; cdr3_nt: TGTGCCAGCAGTTCTGGGGGCGGTGGGGCTCAGCCCCAGCATTTT; cdr3_aa: CASSSGGGGAQPQHF
v_call: TRBV7-9; clone_size: .; d_call: .; cdr3_length: 18; j_call: TRBJ2-2; cdr3_nt: TGTGCCAGCAGATCCCCCTTGGCGGGACAGAGGAACACCGGGGAGCTGTTTTTT; cdr3_aa: CASRSPLAGQRNTGELFF
v_call: TRBV9; clone_size: .; d_call: TRBD2; cdr3_length: 14; j_call: TRBJ2-1; cdr3_nt: TGTGCCAGCAGCGTCGGGACTAGAGGCAATGAGCAGTTCTTC; cdr3_aa: CASSVGTRGNEQFF
v_call: TRBV2; clone_size: once; d_call: TRBD1; cdr3_length: 12; j_call: TRBJ1-2; cdr3_nt: TGTGCCAGCAGGAAGACAGGGTTTGGCTACACCTTC; cdr3_aa: CASRKTGFGYTF
v_call: TRBV7-9; clone_size: .; d_call: TRBD2; cdr3_length: 15; j_call: TRBJ2-3; cdr3_nt: TGTGCCAGCAGCTTACTAGCGGGAGATTCAGATACGCAGTATTTT; cdr3_aa: CASSLLAGDSDTQYF
v_call: TRBV15; clone_size: .; d_call: TRBD1; cdr3_length: 14; j_call: TRBJ2-7; cdr3_nt: TGTGCAACGAGATTCGGACAGGGGCCCTACGAGCAGTACTTC; cdr3_aa: CATRFGQGPYEQYF
v_call: TRBV10-3; clone_size: .; d_call: TRBD2; cdr3_length: 14; j_call: TRBJ2-1; cdr3_nt: TGTGCCATCACGCAACTAGCGGGGAACAATGAGCAGTTCTTC; cdr3_aa: CAITQLAGNNEQFF
v_call: TRBV29-1; clone_size: .; d_call: .; cdr3_length: 15; j_call: TRBJ2-4; cdr3_nt: TGCAGCGCCCTCGGAGGCTCACCAGCCAAAAACATTCAGTACTTC; cdr3_aa: CSALGGSPAKNIQYF
v_call: TRBV6-5; clone_size: .; d_call: .; cdr3_length: 14; j_call: TRBJ1-4; cdr3_nt: TGTGCCAGCAGTTACCGACAGCCAAATGAAAAACTGTTTTTT; cdr3_aa: CASSYRQPNEKLFF
v_call: TRBV11-2; clone_size: .; d_call: TRBD2; cdr3_length: 14; j_call: TRBJ2-1; cdr3_nt: TGTGCCAGCGTGACTAGCGGGAGCTACAATGAGCAGTTCTTC; cdr3_aa: CASVTSGSYNEQFF
v_call: TRBV28; clone_size: .; d_call: TRBD2; cdr3_length: 18; j_call: TRBJ2-3; cdr3_nt: TGTGCCAGCAGTTTCGTGGGACAAGGACTAGCGGGAACAGATACGCAGTATTTT; cdr3_aa: CASSFVGQGLAGTDTQYF
v_call: TRBV2; clone_size: .; d_call: .; cdr3_length: 15; j_call: TRBJ2-1; cdr3_nt: TGTGCCAGCAGGAAGGAGCCCATGGCCTACAATGAGCAGTTCTTC; cdr3_aa: CASRKEPMAYNEQFF
v_call: TRBV6-6; clone_size: .; d_call: TRBD1; cdr3_length: 14; j_call: TRBJ1-2; cdr3_nt: TGTGCCAGCTCCTCCAGGGACAGGGTCTATGGCTACACCTTC; cdr3_aa: CASSSRDRVYGYTF
v_call: TRBV5-4; clone_size: .; d_call: .; cdr3_length: 16; j_call: TRBJ1-1; cdr3_nt: TGTGCCAGCAGCCTCCCGGGGACTCCGATGAACACTGAAGCTTTCTTT; cdr3_aa: CASSLPGTPMNTEAFF
v_call: TRBV19; clone_size: .; d_call: .; cdr3_length: 15; j_call: TRBJ1-1; cdr3_nt: TGTGCCAGTAGCTCGGGGAGTGTAATGAACACTGAAGCTTTCTTT; cdr3_aa: CASSSGSVMNTEAFF
v_call: TRBV6-5; clone_size: .; d_call: TRBD2; cdr3_length: 16; j_call: TRBJ2-5; cdr3_nt: TGTGCCAGCAGTTACGGCGCGGGGGGGTCCCAAGAGACCCAGTACTTC; cdr3_aa: CASSYGAGGSQETQYF
v_call: TRBV6-5; clone_size: .; d_call: .; cdr3_length: 11; j_call: TRBJ2-7; cdr3_nt: TGTGCCAGCATCAACAGTGGGCAGCAGTACTTC; cdr3_aa: CASINSGQQYF
v_call: TRBV6-5; clone_size: .; d_call: .; cdr3_length: 13; j_call: TRBJ2-1; cdr3_nt: TGTGCCAGCAGTCCTGCCCCTTTCGGGGGTGGGTTCTTC; cdr3_aa: CASSPAPFGGGFF
v_call: TRBV2; clone_size: .; d_call: TRBD1; cdr3_length: 15; j_call: TRBJ1-3; cdr3_nt: TGTGCCAGCAACTCTCCAGACAGGGCTGGAAACACCATATATTTT; cdr3_aa: CASNSPDRAGNTIYF
v_call: TRBV9; clone_size: .; d_call: TRBD1; cdr3_length: 14; j_call: TRBJ1-3; cdr3_nt: TGTGCCAGCAGCCCCCGGACAGGGAGTAACACCATATATTTT; cdr3_aa: CASSPRTGSNTIYF
v_call: TRBV20-1; clone_size: .; d_call: .; cdr3_length: 11; j_call: TRBJ2-1; cdr3_nt: TGCAGTGCTAGCCGGGACAATGAGCAGTTCTTC; cdr3_aa: CSASRDNEQFF
v_call: TRBV7-2; clone_size: .; d_call: .; cdr3_length: 13; j_call: TRBJ1-6; cdr3_nt: TGTGCCAGCAGCTTAGGGACACAGGGACCCCTCCACTTT; cdr3_aa: CASSLGTQGPLHF
v_call: TRBV5-4; clone_size: .; d_call: TRBD1; cdr3_length: 14; j_call: TRBJ1-1; cdr3_nt: TGTGCCAGCAGCCCGACAGGGGTGAGGACTGAAGCTTTCTTT; cdr3_aa: CASSPTGVRTEAFF